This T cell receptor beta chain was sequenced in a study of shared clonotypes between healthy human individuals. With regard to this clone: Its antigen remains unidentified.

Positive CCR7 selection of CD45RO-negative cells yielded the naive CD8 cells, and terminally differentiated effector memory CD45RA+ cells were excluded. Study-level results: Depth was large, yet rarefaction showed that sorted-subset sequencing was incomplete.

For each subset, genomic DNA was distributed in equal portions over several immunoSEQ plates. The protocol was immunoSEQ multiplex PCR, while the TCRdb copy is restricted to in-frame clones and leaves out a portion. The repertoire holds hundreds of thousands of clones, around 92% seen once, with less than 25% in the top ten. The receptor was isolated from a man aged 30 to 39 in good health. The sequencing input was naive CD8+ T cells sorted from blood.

CDR3 DNA: TGCGCCAGCAGCCACCAGGGTGACACTGAAGCTTTCTTT. Encoded protein: CASSHQGDTEAFF. The J gene is TRBJ1-1, the V gene TRBV4-3; weak D call: TRBD1 (5 bases). The germline V gene has CDR1 LGHNA and CDR2 YSLEER. V shed 3 bases and J shed 3 bases, with 8 bases lying between them. The CDR3 sequence is 13 residues long.